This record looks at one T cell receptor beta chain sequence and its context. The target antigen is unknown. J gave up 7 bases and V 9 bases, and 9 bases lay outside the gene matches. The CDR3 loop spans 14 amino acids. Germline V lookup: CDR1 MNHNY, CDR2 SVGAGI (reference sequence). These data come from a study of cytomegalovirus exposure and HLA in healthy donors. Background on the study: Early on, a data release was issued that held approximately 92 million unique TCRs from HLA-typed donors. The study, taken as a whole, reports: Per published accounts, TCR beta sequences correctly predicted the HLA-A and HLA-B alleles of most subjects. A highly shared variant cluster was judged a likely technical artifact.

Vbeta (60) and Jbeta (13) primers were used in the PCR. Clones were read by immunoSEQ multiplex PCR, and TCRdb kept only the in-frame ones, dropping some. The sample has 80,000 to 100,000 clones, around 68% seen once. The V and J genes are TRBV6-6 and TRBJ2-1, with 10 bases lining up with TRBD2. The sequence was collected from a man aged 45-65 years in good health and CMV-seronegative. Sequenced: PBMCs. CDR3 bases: TGTGCCAGTAGCCAACTAGCGGGATTAAATGAGCAGTTCTTC. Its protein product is CASSQLAGLNEQFF.